This passage covers 27 T cell receptor beta chains from one sample sequenced in a study of blood T cell repertoires in COVID-19. Libraries were prepared by immunoSEQ multiplex PCR; TCRdb keeps only in-frame clonotypes and omits some of them. The top ten clones hold under 3.5% of a sample with about 220,000 clones, 82% of them seen once. The sequenced sample consisted of PBMCs or T cells enriched from blood (not recorded which). Source of these receptors: a woman aged 55-69 years who had recovered from COVID-19.

This CDR3 is CASSQGVRGTRGAFF. The CDR3 bases are TGTGCCAGCAGCCAAGGAGTCAGGGGGACTAGAGGGGCTTTCTTT. The genes are TRBV3-1 (or the pseudogene TRBV3-2) and TRBJ1-1; TRBD1 matches 7 bases. With 1 base clipped from V and 11 bases from J, the junction kept 13 bases outside the gene matches. Germline CDR1 and CDR2: LGHDT and YNNKEL (reference sequence). The CDR3 runs to 15 residues.

This chain joins TRBV2 and TRBJ2-7; 11 bases match TRBD2. This CDR3 contains 13 residues. J lost 2 bases, V lost 6 bases, and 0 bases had no gene match. Germline lookup yields CDR1 SNHLY and CDR2 FYNNEI. CDR3: CASRTSGAYEQYF. The CDR3 DNA follows: TGTGCCAGCAGGACTAGCGGGGCCTACGAGCAGTACTTC.

This clone was observed a handful of times. This chain links TRBV5-1 with TRBJ2-7, with D possibly matching TRBD2 (6 bases). This CDR3 is built from 14 residues. V lost 4 bases and J lost 1, with 12 bases in between. In germline, CDR1 is SGHRS, CDR2 YFSETQ. The CDR3 nucleotides read TGCGCCAGCAGCCCGACTAGTGGTTCCTACGAGCAGTACTTC. Its protein product is CASSPTSGSYEQYF.

This chain uses TRBV27 with TRBJ1-5; maybe TRBD1 (6 bases). Per the germline V gene, CDR1 is MNHEY and CDR2 is SMNVEV (reference sequence). The CDR3 runs to 15 residues. V lost 5 bases, J lost 3 bases, and 14 bases lay in between. As DNA, the CDR3 is TGTGCCAGCAGTACCGGACAGTTCCACAATCAGCCCCAGCATTTT. It encodes CASSTGQFHNQPQHF.

V gene TRBV6-4 combines with J gene TRBJ2-1; TRBD1 is a possible D gene (5 bases). V lost 6 bases to trimming and J lost 4 bases, with 16 bases between them. Germline V CDR1 and CDR2: MRHNA, SNTAGT. The CDR3 totals 15 residues. The CDR3 DNA sequence: TGTGCCAGCAGCACAGAGGTCAGGGTTTACAATGAGCAGTTCTTC. Protein: CASSTEVRVYNEQFF.

The chain recombines TRBV5-1 with TRBJ2-3; D is possibly TRBD2 (6 bases). Germline V lookup: CDR1 SGHRS, CDR2 YFSETQ. This CDR3 has 15 residues. V was cut by 3 bases and J by 5 bases, with 16 bases left in between. The CDR3 sequence: CASSSRLEVRDTQYF. The CDR3 DNA follows: TGCGCCAGCAGCTCCCGACTAGAAGTAAGAGATACGCAGTATTTT.

This clone showed up many times. V is TRBV18 and J is TRBJ2-5, with a weak D call TRBD2 (7 bases). V was clipped by 6 bases and J by 2 bases, with 16 bases between them. The germline CDR1 and CDR2 sequences are KGHSH and LQKENI. This CDR3 is 15 amino acids long. The CDR3 is CASSPPGRGQETQYF. DNA of the CDR3: TGTGCCAGCTCGCCTCCAGGGAGGGGGCAAGAGACCCAGTACTTC.

As for this clone: Other DNA sequences in this sample translate to the same CDR3. V usage is TRBV4-2 and J usage is TRBJ2-3, with TRBD1 matching 9 bases. The CDR3 sequence is 16 residues long. V lost 1 base to trimming and J lost 1 base; unmatched junction nucleotides: 3. Germline CDR1 LGHNA, CDR2 YNFKEQ. For the CDR3, the DNA is TGTGCCAGCAGCCAAGTGACAGGGGGGGGCACAGATACGCAGTATTTT. Translating it yields CASSQVTGGGTDTQYF.

This sequence joins TRBV10-1 and TRBJ2-1, with TRBD2 identical over 11 bases. This CDR3 spans 19 amino acids. Trimming took 2 bases from V and 0 from J; bases not matched to a gene: 9. The V gene's germline CDR1 is WNHNN and CDR2 SYGVQD (reference sequence). CDR3 protein: CASSELSGRAPNSYNEQFF. The CDR3, as DNA: TGCGCCAGCAGTGAGCTTAGCGGGAGGGCCCCTAACTCCTACAATGAGCAGTTCTTC.

V is TRBV7-3 and J is TRBJ1-2; 9 bases fit TRBD1. The trim removed 5 bases at V and 6 bases at J, leaving 10 bases unmatched. This CDR3 contains 15 residues. Germline CDR1 SGHTA, CDR2 FQGTGA. The CDR3 DNA reads as TGTGCCAGCAGCCCTGGGACAGGGTGGCCGGATGGCTACACCTTC. It translates to CASSPGTGWPDGYTF.

The gene calls are TRBV11-3 and TRBJ2-7; D unresolved. The CDR3 has 16 amino acids. Germline CDR1 SGHNT, CDR2 YENEEA. Trimming cost V 2 bases and J 0 bases, with 14 bases left between them. CDR3 sequence (DNA): TGTGCCAGCAGCTTATCCGCAGGTACCCACTCCTACGAGCAGTACTTC. Its translation: CASSLSAGTHSYEQYF.

The chain uses TRBV19 and TRBJ2-1; 10 bases are shared with TRBD2. This CDR3 has 16 residues. Germline trimming cut 9 bases from V and 6 bases from J; bases unmatched to any gene: 14. Germline-derived CDR1 and CDR2 are LNHDA and SQIVND (reference sequence). Here the CDR3 reads CASSDLRLAGSNEQFF. DNA of the CDR3: TGTGCCAGCTCGGACCTAAGACTAGCGGGTTCCAATGAGCAGTTCTTC. Full variable domain (rest looked up from reference TRBV19 and TRBJ2-1): DGGITQSPKYLFRKEGQNVTLSCEQNLNHDAMYWYRQDPGQGLRLIYYSQIVNDFQKGDIAEGYSVSREKKESFPLTVTSAQKNPTAFYLCASSDLRLAGSNEQFFGPGTRLTVL.

As DNA, the CDR3 is TGTGCCAGCAGCTTTCGCCAGGATCGCTACGAGCAGTACTTC. Translated: CASSFRQDRYEQYF. The chain combines TRBV7-9 with TRBJ2-7; D remains unclear. Germline CDR1 is SEHNR and CDR2 is FQNEAQ (reference sequence). V was trimmed by 3 bases and J by 3 bases, leaving 12 bases between them. This CDR3 contains 14 residues.

The chain employs TRBV2 and TRBJ2-3; 9 bases match TRBD2. Germline-derived CDR1 and CDR2 are SNHLY and FYNNEI. The length of the CDR3 is 15 residues. V lost 5 bases to trimming and J lost 6 bases; unmatched junction nucleotides: 9. This chain's CDR3 is CASSLIAGEADTQYF. The CDR3 nucleotides read TGTGCCAGCAGTCTTATAGCGGGAGAGGCGGATACGCAGTATTTT. Supplemented by reference TRBV2 and TRBJ2-3, the full variable domain reads EPEVTQTPSHQVTQMGQEVILRCVPISNHLYFYWYRQILGQKVEFLVSFYNNEISEKSEIFDDQFSVERPDGSNFTLKIRSTKLEDSAMYFCASSLIAGEADTQYFGPGTRLTVL.

This chain links TRBV7-2 with TRBJ2-2; no clear D gene. Germline CDR1 is SGHTA and CDR2 is FQGNSA. This CDR3 is 14 amino acids long. Trimming pared 4 bases from V and 0 bases from J, leaving 6 bases between. The DNA of the CDR3 is TGTGCCAGCAGCTCGCACACGAACACCGGGGAGCTGTTTTTT. Translating gives CASSSHTNTGELFF.

V is TRBV6-1 and J is TRBJ1-2; D call uncertain. Looked up from germline, CDR1 is MNHNS and CDR2 is SASEGT. V was trimmed by 2 bases and J by 4 bases, leaving 17 bases between them. This CDR3 spans 16 amino acids. The CDR3 region has the DNA TGTGCCAGCAGTGAATTTGCTGGCGGCGAGAGCTATGGCTACACCTTC. Translated: CASSEFAGGESYGYTF.

The V call is TRBV5-8, the J call TRBJ1-5; D is uncertain. Germline CDR1 SGHTS, CDR2 YDEGEE. CDR3 size: 14 residues. The V and J ends lost 4 bases and 5 bases respectively, with 13 bases between them. Here the CDR3 DNA reads TGTGCCAGCAGCCCAACAGAGAATTATCAGCCCCAGCATTTT. Its protein product is CASSPTENYQPQHF.

The genes are TRBV7-9 and TRBJ2-5, with 13 bases that match TRBD2. The V gene end was trimmed by 1 base and the J gene end by 4 bases; junction bases not matched to a gene: 3. The CDR3 contains 16 residues. Germline values: CDR1 SEHNR, CDR2 FQNEAQ (reference sequence). The CDR3 is CASSLVRTSGRETQYF. As DNA, the CDR3 is TGTGCCAGCAGCTTAGTACGGACTAGCGGGAGAGAGACCCAGTACTTC.

J is TRBJ2-5 and V is TRBV4-2; 12 bases fit TRBD2. V lost 0 bases, J lost 2 bases, and 4 bases stayed unmatched. Germline V gene lookup returns CDR1 LGHNA and CDR2 YNFKEQ. The CDR3 length is 17 residues. The DNA for the CDR3 is TGTGCCAGCAGCCAAGATTGGCTAGCGGGGGGGCAAGAGACCCAGTACTTC. It encodes CASSQDWLAGGQETQYF.

This clone appeared once. The chain uses TRBV5-1 and TRBJ2-3; a weak D match, TRBD1 (5 bases). The CDR3 length is 15 residues. Germline V gene data show CDR1 as SGHRS and CDR2 as YFSETQ. Deletions cut 0 bases from V and 6 bases from J, with 14 bases between. The CDR3: CASSLVQGSRDTQYF. CDR3 sequence (DNA): TGCGCCAGCAGCTTGGTGCAGGGATCAAGGGATACGCAGTATTTT. The full variable domain, with the rest looked up from reference TRBV5-1 and TRBJ2-3, is KAGVTQTPRYLIKTRGQQVTLSCSPISGHRSVSWYQQTPGQGLQFLFEYFSETQRNKGNFPGRFSGRQFSNSRSEMNVSTLELGDSALYLCASSLVQGSRDTQYFGPGTRLTVL.

The chain uses TRBV25-1 and TRBJ1-1; TRBD1 aligns across 7 bases. This CDR3 region has 13 residues. V shed 8 bases and J 7 bases; nucleotides not matched to a gene: 10. Per germline, CDR1 MGHDK and CDR2 SYGVNS. In DNA form, the CDR3 reads TGTGCCAGCCAGGGGGGTGAATGGGGTGAAGCTTTCTTT. Translated: CASQGGEWGEAFF.

The sample holds one count of this clone. The genes are TRBV19 and TRBJ1-2; D is uncertain. Germline lookup yields CDR1 LNHDA and CDR2 SQIVND (reference sequence). The CDR3 is 14 amino acids. The V end was cut by 9 bases, the J end by 4 bases, with 18 bases between. The CDR3 DNA follows: TGTGCCAGCAAAGAAGAAGCACGGTTCTATGGCTACACCTTC. Residues: CASKEEARFYGYTF.

This clone came up a few times. The CDR3, as DNA: TGTGCCAGCAGTGAACGTAGTTCTGGAGGTAATTCACCCCTCCACTTT. Its translation is CASSERSSGGNSPLHF. The gene calls are TRBV2 and TRBJ1-6; D remains ambiguous. The V gene lost 2 bases and the J gene lost 6 bases, with 14 bases spanning the gap. This CDR3 is built from 16 residues. Germline V gene lookup returns CDR1 SNHLY and CDR2 FYNNEI.

This chain links TRBV4-2 with TRBJ2-3, with TRBD2 identical over 8 bases. The CDR3 length is 18 residues. V was pared by 3 bases and J by 2 bases, with 13 bases of the junction left unmatched. Germline V gene sequence: CDR1 LGHNA, CDR2 YNFKEQ. The CDR3 DNA sequence: TGTGCCAGCAGCCAGGTCGGGGGGGGGTCCCGAGCCACAGATACGCAGTATTTT. It yields the protein CASSQVGGGSRATDTQYF.

The chain combines TRBV19 with TRBJ1-3; no reliable D call. Germline V gives CDR1 LNHDA, CDR2 SQIVND (reference sequence). The V gene lost 5 bases and the J gene lost 0 bases, with 8 bases spanning the gap. The CDR3 totals 14 residues. The CDR3 bases are TGTGCCAGTAGTCGAACGGGCTCTGGAAACACCATATATTTT. Protein: CASSRTGSGNTIYF. The full variable domain, with the rest looked up from reference TRBV19 and TRBJ1-3, is DGGITQSPKYLFRKEGQNVTLSCEQNLNHDAMYWYRQDPGQGLRLIYYSQIVNDFQKGDIAEGYSVSREKKESFPLTVTSAQKNPTAFYLCASSRTGSGNTIYFGEGSWLTVV.

The chain uses TRBV6-6 and TRBJ1-6; possible D gene TRBD1, 6 bases. V was cut by 5 bases and J by 7 bases, with 33 bases left in between. Per germline, CDR1 MNHNY and CDR2 SVGAGI (reference sequence). CDR3 length: 21 amino acids. CDR3 DNA: TGTGCCAGCAGTCCCCACCGCCAACAGGGTAGAGGATTGGTAGGGAATTCACCCCTCCACTTT. Protein product: CASSPHRQQGRGLVGNSPLHF.

The chain combines TRBV18 with TRBJ2-1, with D perhaps TRBD2 (7 bases). This CDR3 is built from 16 residues. Germline V gene data show CDR1 as KGHSH and CDR2 as LQKENI. Trimming took off 5 bases at V and 1 base at J, with 15 bases between the two ends. The chain's CDR3 is CASSSQGGASYNEQFF. DNA for the CDR3: TGTGCCAGCTCATCTCAAGGGGGGGCATCCTACAATGAGCAGTTCTTC.